The 25 T cell receptor beta chains below were found in one sample sequenced in a study of naive and memory T cell subsets. General study findings and limits: Especially in CD8 cells, naive repertoires contained a few larger clonotypes, possibly CD45RA-re-expressing memory cells.

These receptors have no known antigen. Two oligonucleotides, mixed equimolar, formed the beta constant-region primer covering TRBC1 and TRBC2. Ligated cDNA was amplified by four rounds of PCR with nested alpha and beta constant-region primers and SP2. TCRdb processed the UMI-ligation and nested PCR reads anew with MiXCR; each CDR3 protein has one entry. The sample records roughly 140,000 distinct CDR3 sequences, 15% to 20% being singletons. The sequenced material came from naive CD8+ T cells from blood. These receptors all stem from a human donor in good health.

The chain links TRBV19 to TRBJ2-1, with TRBD2 matching over 12 bases. Germline V CDR1 and CDR2: LNHDA, SQIVND (reference sequence). This CDR3 spans 16 amino acids. V dropped 7 bases and J dropped 3; count of bases not matched to a gene: 7. CDR3 protein: CASTSGRVNDYNEQFF. The CDR3 DNA reads TGTGCCAGTACTAGCGGGAGGGTAAACGACTACAATGAGCAGTTCTTC.

The rearrangement joins TRBV9 to TRBJ2-7; unclear D gene. Germline assignment: CDR1 SGDLS and CDR2 YYNGEE. Trimming took off 4 bases at V and 2 bases at J, with 16 bases between the two ends. This CDR3 has 15 amino acids. CDR3 nucleotides: TGTGCCAGCAGCCCCGTTCTCATAGGTACCTACGAGCAGTACTTC. Amino acids: CASSPVLIGTYEQYF.

The table lists this clonotype with a few counts. V and J are TRBV12-3 or TRBV12-4 and TRBJ1-1; D is unresolved. The CDR3 totals 13 residues. V was trimmed by 6 bases and J by 2 bases, leaving 10 bases between them. The DNA of the CDR3 is TGTGCCAGCAGATATACAGCAAACACTGAAGCTTTCTTT. Encoded protein: CASRYTANTEAFF.

This chain joins TRBV12-3 or TRBV12-4 and TRBJ1-1; a possible D gene is TRBD1 (5 bases). This CDR3 comprises 15 residues. Between the trimmed V and J ends, which lost 5 bases and 1 base, there was a span of 14 bases. The CDR3 sequence: CASSPTGQENTEAFF. The CDR3 region has the DNA TGTGCCAGCAGTCCCACCGGACAAGAGAACACTGAAGCTTTCTTT.

This clonotype showed up just a few times. The chain's CDR3 is CASSSGQGATDTQYF. The CDR3 nucleotides are TGTGCCAGCAGCTCTGGACAGGGGGCCACAGATACGCAGTATTTT. V is TRBV12-3 or TRBV12-4 and J is TRBJ2-3; the match to TRBD1 covers 11 bases. The V and J ends lost 6 bases and 2 bases, in that order; junction bases with no gene match: 4. CDR3 length: 15 residues.

This clonotype appeared once. CDR3 nucleotide sequence: TGTGCCAGCACTGAGGGCTCCTACGAGCAGTACTTC. This sequence encodes CASTEGSYEQYF. The chain has TRBV12-3 or TRBV12-4 and TRBJ2-7; D might be TRBD2 (5 bases). This CDR3 comprises 12 residues. Trimming removed 7 bases from V and 0 bases from J, with 7 bases in between.

CDR3 nucleotides: TGTGCCAGCAGCCCCGTCCTAGCGGGAGGTTACGAGCAGTACTTC. This translates into CASSPVLAGGYEQYF. The chain couples TRBV7-2 to TRBJ2-7; 11 bases agree with TRBD2. CDR1 and CDR2 from the germline V gene are SGHTA and FQGNSA. V lost 5 bases, J lost 4 bases, and 7 bases stayed unmatched. This CDR3 comprises 15 residues.

This clonotype has just a few counts. The gene calls are TRBV19 and TRBJ2-1; D call uncertain. The V end lost 7 bases, the J end lost 9 bases, and 19 bases lay between the germline ends. CDR1 and CDR2 (germline): LNHDA, SQIVND (reference sequence). The CDR3 loop spans 14 amino acids. The CDR3 DNA reads as TGTGCCAGTATGCACCGGTCCCTAATAGGTGAGCAGTTCTTC. Encoded protein: CASMHRSLIGEQFF. Supplemented by reference TRBV19 and TRBJ2-1, the full variable domain reads DGGITQSPKYLFRKEGQNVTLSCEQNLNHDAMYWYRQDPGQGLRLIYYSQIVNDFQKGDIAEGYSVSREKKESFPLTVTSAQKNPTAFYLCASMHRSLIGEQFFGPGTRLTVL.

The chain has TRBV7-9 and TRBJ2-3; D remains ambiguous. The CDR3 has 12 amino acids. Trimming removed 3 bases at V and 4 bases at J, with 5 bases between. Germline V lookup: CDR1 SEHNR, CDR2 FQNEAQ (reference sequence). CDR3 bases: TGTGCCAGCAGCTTCCCCGCAGATACGCAGTATTTT. As protein: CASSFPADTQYF.

The J gene is TRBJ2-1, the V gene TRBV10-3; 11 positions match TRBD2. The CDR3 is 15 amino acids. V was pared by 8 bases and J by 6 bases, with 9 bases of the junction left unmatched. Germline V gene data show CDR1 as ENHRY and CDR2 as SYGVKD. As DNA, the CDR3 is TGTGCCATCCTCGTAGCGGGAGGGTACCTCAATGAGCAGTTCTTC. Encoded protein: CAILVAGGYLNEQFF.

This clonotype was counted only a few times. The chain carries TRBV28 and TRBJ1-1; 7 nucleotides agree with TRBD1. Trimming cost V 3 bases and J 0 bases; bases outside gene matches: 10. CDR1 is MDHEN and CDR2 is SYDVKM in the germline V gene. The CDR3 is 17 residues long. The CDR3 region is CASSLAPGQPMNTEAFF. The CDR3 nucleotides read TGTGCCAGCAGTTTGGCCCCGGGACAGCCTATGAACACTGAAGCTTTCTTT.

The chain links TRBV28 to TRBJ2-2; 7 nucleotides agree with TRBD1. CDR1 MDHEN and CDR2 SYDVKM come from the germline V gene. CDR3 length equals 16 residues. V dropped 2 bases and J dropped 4; count of bases not matched to a gene: 7. DNA for the CDR3: TGTGCCAGCAGTTTAGGCGACAGGGTGTCCACCGGGGAGCTGTTTTTT. Translating gives CASSLGDRVSTGELFF.

V gene TRBV2 combines with J gene TRBJ1-1; D uncertain. Trimming removed 7 bases at V and 8 bases at J, with 11 bases between. Germline CDR1 reads SNHLY; CDR2 reads FYNNEI. The length of the CDR3 is 11 residues. The CDR3 DNA follows: TGTGCCAGCATTTGGGGAGGGGAAGCTTTCTTT. It codes for CASIWGGEAFF. Full variable domain (rest looked up from reference TRBV2 and TRBJ1-1): EPEVTQTPSHQVTQMGQEVILRCVPISNHLYFYWYRQILGQKVEFLVSFYNNEISEKSEIFDDQFSVERPDGSNFTLKIRSTKLEDSAMYFCASIWGGEAFFGQGTRLTVV.

This clonotype has just a few counts. The chain employs TRBV27 and TRBJ2-7; no firm D call. There are 13 residues in the CDR3. V was clipped by 3 bases and J by 0 bases, with 6 bases between them. Germline lookup yields CDR1 MNHEY and CDR2 SMNVEV (reference sequence). The CDR3 protein is CASSFQNSYEQYF. The CDR3, as DNA: TGTGCCAGCAGTTTCCAGAACTCCTACGAGCAGTACTTC.

In its sample, this clonotype was seen a few times. The J gene is TRBJ2-1, the V gene TRBV12-5; possible D gene TRBD1, 6 bases. With 1 base removed from V and 5 bases from J, the gap between germline ends came to 12 bases. In germline, CDR1 is LGHNT, CDR2 FRNRAP. The CDR3 is 15 amino acids. The CDR3 sequence: CASGLDGTLDNEQFF. In DNA form, the CDR3 reads TGTGCTAGTGGTTTGGACGGGACACTAGACAATGAGCAGTTCTTC.

Only a few counts were recorded for this clonotype. J is TRBJ2-1 and V is TRBV6-5; TRBD2 matches 7 bases. The germline V gene has CDR1 MNHEY and CDR2 SVGAGI. The CDR3 has 14 residues. V was clipped by 0 bases and J by 9 bases; unmatched bases: 5. The CDR3 DNA reads as TGTGCCAGCAGTTACTCGGACGGGGGGTCTGAGCAGTTCTTC. It encodes CASSYSDGGSEQFF.

A word on this clonotype: One end of the junction is discordant with germline, which a read error may explain. The rearrangement links TRBV7-2 to TRBJ2-2, with TRBD2 matching over 11 bases. The CDR3 runs to 16 residues. CDR1 is SGHTA and CDR2 is FQGNSA in the germline V gene. The CDR3 loop reads CASSVAGGPYTGELFF. DNA for the CDR3: TGTGCCAGCAGCGTAGCGGGAGGGCCGTACACCGGGGAGCTGTTTTTT.

This clonotype appeared many times. This chain uses TRBV6-2 or TRBV6-3 with TRBJ2-1; possible D gene TRBD2, 6 bases. The CDR3 spans 15 residues. The V and J ends lost 2 bases and 3 bases respectively, with 11 bases between them. Per the germline V gene, CDR1 is MNHEY and CDR2 is SVGEGT. The CDR3 nucleotides are TGTGCCAGCAGTTACGGACCGGGAGACTACAATGAGCAGTTCTTC. It is translated as CASSYGPGDYNEQFF.

CDR3 bases: TGTGCCAGCAGTTTATTTCCTCGAGCGGGGGACACAGATACGCAGTATTTT. Translation gives CASSLFPRAGDTDTQYF. The V gene is TRBV28, the J gene TRBJ2-3; TRBD2 matches 8 bases. With V trimmed by 1 base and J by 2 bases, 8 bases remained unmatched. CDR1 is MDHEN, CDR2 SYDVKM, per germline. This CDR3 comprises 17 residues.

This clonotype came up a few times. The chain couples TRBV9 to TRBJ2-2, with 10 bases that match TRBD1. Trimming at V came to 0 bases and at J to 6 bases, leaving 8 bases not matched to a gene. Germline V CDR1 and CDR2: SGDLS, YYNGEE. The CDR3 has 17 residues. The CDR3 nucleotides are TGTGCCAGCAGCGTAGCTGAGGGACAGGGGTCCGCCGGGGAGCTGTTTTTT. It translates to CASSVAEGQGSAGELFF. Using reference TRBV9 and TRBJ2-2 for the parts outside the CDR3, the full variable domain is DSGVTQTPKHLITATGQRVTLRCSPRSGDLSVYWYQQSLDQGLQFLIQYYNGEERAKGNILERFSAQQFPDLHSELNLSSLELGDSALYFCASSVAEGQGSAGELFFGEGSRLTVL.

CDR3 DNA sequence: TGTGCCAGCAGCTCCCAAACCAAATTCACAGATACGCAGTATTTT. It yields the protein CASSSQTKFTDTQYF. This chain connects TRBV7-6 to TRBJ2-3; D is unresolved. The CDR3 has 15 residues. Germline V gene lookup returns CDR1 SGHVS and CDR2 FNYEAQ. Trimming removed 4 bases from V and 2 bases from J, with 13 bases in between. Together with reference TRBV7-6 and TRBJ2-3, the CDR3 gives the full variable domain: GAGVSQSPRYKVTKRGQDVALRCDPISGHVSLYWYRQALGQGPEFLTYFNYEAQQDKSGLPNDRFSAERPEGSISTLTIQRTEQRDSAMYRCASSSQTKFTDTQYFGPGTRLTVL.

The chain links TRBV12-3 or TRBV12-4 to TRBJ2-1; 10 bases line up with TRBD2. CDR3 length: 15 amino acids. J lost 3 bases, V lost 5 bases, and 4 bases had no gene match. CDR3 amino acids: CASSPTSGVYNEQFF. The CDR3 nucleotides read TGTGCCAGCAGTCCCACTAGCGGGGTCTACAATGAGCAGTTCTTC.

This clonotype was observed many times. V and J are TRBV9 and TRBJ1-5, with D hard to call. Trimming left V 0 bases short and J 6 bases short, with 10 bases between. Germline V gene lookup returns CDR1 SGDLS and CDR2 YYNGEE. CDR3 length: 14 amino acids. CDR3 region: CASSVGQVPQPQHF. The DNA for the CDR3 is TGTGCCAGCAGCGTAGGGCAGGTTCCTCAGCCCCAGCATTTT.

V usage is TRBV6-5 and J usage is TRBJ1-3; D unclear. The CDR3 length is 15 residues. CDR1 is MNHEY, CDR2 SVGAGI, per germline. The V and J ends lost 6 bases and 0 bases respectively, with 12 bases between them. Here the CDR3 reads CASSPTENSGNTIYF. CDR3 in DNA: TGTGCCAGCAGCCCGACGGAGAACTCTGGAAACACCATATATTTT.

The chain links TRBV12-3 or TRBV12-4 to TRBJ2-1; perhaps TRBD2 as D (6 bases). Trimming stripped 5 bases from V and 9 bases from J, with 11 bases between. The CDR3 contains 12 residues. This CDR3 reads CASSVTGGEQFF. The CDR3 bases are TGTGCCAGCAGTGTAACCGGGGGTGAGCAGTTCTTC.